These T cell receptor beta chains were read from a single sample in a study of cytomegalovirus exposure and HLA in healthy donors. Profiled with immunoSEQ multiplex PCR; TCRdb holds only in-frame clones, not every one. The top ten clones hold approximately 3.5% of a sample with 130,000 or so clones, roughly 89% of them seen once. The sequenced sample consisted of PBMCs. Source of these receptors: a young man in good health and CMV-seronegative. Each CDR3 is given with its conserved first and last residue. The order of the fields is clone size, V gene, D gene, J gene, CDR3 protein, CDR3 DNA. The D gene is left open where the match is weak. The size entry is marked missing in some rows and otherwise reads once, few, many or a size class.

abundance: -; v_gene: TRBV5-1; d_gene: TRBD2; j_gene: TRBJ2-5; CDR3aa: CASSSGTSRKETQYF; CDR3nt: TGCGCCAGCAGCTCCGGGACTAGTCGGAAAGAGACCCAGTACTTC
abundance: -; v_gene: TRBV28; d_gene: -; j_gene: TRBJ1-1; CDR3aa: CASSLQNTEAFF; CDR3nt: TGTGCCAGCAGTTTACAGAACACTGAAGCTTTCTTT
abundance: -; v_gene: TRBV9; d_gene: -; j_gene: TRBJ2-1; CDR3aa: CASSPTGGHNEQFF; CDR3nt: TGTGCCAGCAGCCCCACCGGGGGACACAATGAGCAGTTCTTC
abundance: -; v_gene: TRBV6-5; d_gene: TRBD1; j_gene: TRBJ1-1; CDR3aa: CASSFRGLEDTEAFF; CDR3nt: TGTGCCAGCAGTTTCAGGGGGCTGGAGGACACTGAAGCTTTCTTT
abundance: -; v_gene: TRBV7-2; d_gene: TRBD1; j_gene: TRBJ1-5; CDR3aa: CASSPRTGGQPQHF; CDR3nt: TGTGCCAGCAGCCCGAGGACAGGGGGTCAGCCCCAGCATTTT
abundance: -; v_gene: TRBV4-1; d_gene: TRBD1; j_gene: TRBJ2-5; CDR3aa: CASSQVRLQAQGAQYF; CDR3nt: TGCGCCAGCAGCCAAGTTCGGTTACAGGCTCAGGGGGCCCAGTACTTC
abundance: -; v_gene: TRBV5-5; d_gene: -; j_gene: TRBJ2-7; CDR3aa: CASSLTVSYEQYF; CDR3nt: TGTGCCAGCAGCTTGACAGTCTCCTACGAGCAGTACTTC
abundance: once; v_gene: TRBV19; d_gene: -; j_gene: TRBJ2-5; CDR3aa: CASSVHRKETQYF; CDR3nt: TGTGCCAGTAGTGTCCACAGGAAGGAGACCCAGTACTTC
abundance: -; v_gene: TRBV6-6; d_gene: -; j_gene: TRBJ2-7; CDR3aa: CASSVRVWYEQYF; CDR3nt: TGTGCCAGCAGTGTCAGGGTATGGTACGAGCAGTACTTC
abundance: few; v_gene: TRBV7-8; d_gene: TRBD1; j_gene: TRBJ1-6; CDR3aa: CASSLANRGLSSPLHF; CDR3nt: TGTGCCAGCAGCTTAGCCAACAGGGGATTAAGTTCACCCCTCCACTTT
abundance: -; v_gene: TRBV6-5; d_gene: -; j_gene: TRBJ1-1; CDR3aa: CASSYGQGLNTEAFF; CDR3nt: TGTGCCAGCAGTTACGGGCAGGGATTGAACACTGAAGCTTTCTTT
abundance: -; v_gene: TRBV10-3; d_gene: -; j_gene: TRBJ2-7; CDR3aa: CAITWGGEQYF; CDR3nt: TGTGCCATCACGTGGGGCGGCGAGCAGTACTTC
abundance: -; v_gene: TRBV5-1; d_gene: TRBD1; j_gene: TRBJ2-7; CDR3aa: CASSLGGTGSYEQYF; CDR3nt: TGCGCCAGCAGCTTGGGGGGGACAGGGAGCTACGAGCAGTACTTC
abundance: -; v_gene: TRBV27; d_gene: -; j_gene: TRBJ1-1; CDR3aa: CASSLLQRVGTEAFF; CDR3nt: TGTGCCAGCAGTTTATTACAGAGGGTGGGTACTGAAGCTTTCTTT
abundance: -; v_gene: TRBV7-2; d_gene: TRBD1; j_gene: TRBJ2-2; CDR3aa: CASRLRTGFPGELFF; CDR3nt: TGTGCCAGCAGATTGAGGACAGGGTTTCCCGGGGAGCTGTTTTTT
abundance: -; v_gene: TRBV4-1; d_gene: TRBD2; j_gene: TRBJ2-2; CDR3aa: CASTFSTASGGTALTGELFF; CDR3nt: TGCGCCAGCACCTTCTCCACGGCTAGCGGGGGGACCGCGTTAACCGGGGAGCTGTTTTTT
abundance: few; v_gene: TRBV7-9; d_gene: -; j_gene: TRBJ1-1; CDR3aa: CASSLTGMNTEAFF; CDR3nt: TGTGCCAGCAGCTTGACAGGTATGAACACTGAAGCTTTCTTT
abundance: -; v_gene: TRBV19; d_gene: TRBD2; j_gene: TRBJ2-3; CDR3aa: CASSILAGGRRDTQYF; CDR3nt: TGTGCCAGTAGTATACTAGCGGGGGGCCGGAGAGATACGCAGTATTTT
abundance: -; v_gene: TRBV11-2; d_gene: -; j_gene: TRBJ2-1; CDR3aa: CASSPIWGGQYNEQFF; CDR3nt: TGTGCCAGCAGCCCGATTTGGGGGGGCCAGTACAATGAGCAGTTCTTC
abundance: -; v_gene: TRBV11-2; d_gene: -; j_gene: TRBJ1-2; CDR3aa: CASSLVPGTNYGYTF; CDR3nt: TGTGCCAGCAGCTTAGTCCCGGGGACAAACTATGGCTACACCTTC
abundance: -; v_gene: TRBV14; d_gene: -; j_gene: TRBJ1-2; CDR3aa: CASSQDVGDFYGYTF; CDR3nt: TGTGCCAGCAGCCAGGATGTCGGGGACTTCTATGGCTACACCTTC
abundance: -; v_gene: TRBV29-1; d_gene: TRBD1; j_gene: TRBJ1-2; CDR3aa: CSVEAPGQRGYGYTF; CDR3nt: TGCAGCGTTGAGGCCCCGGGACAGAGAGGCTATGGCTACACCTTC
abundance: -; v_gene: TRBV19; d_gene: -; j_gene: TRBJ2-7; CDR3aa: CASSLIHKYEQYF; CDR3nt: TGTGCCAGTAGTCTCATCCACAAGTACGAGCAGTACTTC
abundance: -; v_gene: TRBV7-2; d_gene: TRBD2; j_gene: TRBJ2-1; CDR3aa: CASSLNLAASGYNEQFF; CDR3nt: TGTGCCAGCAGCTTAAACCTCGCGGCTAGCGGCTACAATGAGCAGTTCTTC
abundance: -; v_gene: TRBV5-1; d_gene: TRBD1; j_gene: TRBJ1-5; CDR3aa: CASSLTDREGGQHF; CDR3nt: TGCGCCAGCAGCTTAACCGACAGGGAAGGAGGCCAGCATTTT
abundance: -; v_gene: TRBV18; d_gene: TRBD2; j_gene: TRBJ2-1; CDR3aa: CASSPLADHNEQFF; CDR3nt: TGTGCCAGCTCACCTCTAGCGGACCACAATGAGCAGTTCTTC
abundance: -; v_gene: TRBV19; d_gene: TRBD1; j_gene: TRBJ1-4; CDR3aa: CASIDRARDEKLFF; CDR3nt: TGTGCCAGTATCGACAGGGCTAGGGATGAAAAACTGTTTTTT
abundance: once; v_gene: TRBV4-2; d_gene: -; j_gene: TRBJ1-2; CDR3aa: CASSQEVLSYGYTF; CDR3nt: TGTGCCAGCAGCCAAGAGGTCCTGAGCTATGGCTACACCTTC
abundance: -; v_gene: TRBV4-1; d_gene: -; j_gene: TRBJ1-1; CDR3aa: CASSQGGPLMNTEAFF; CDR3nt: TGCGCCAGCAGCCAAGGGGGCCCTCTCATGAACACTGAAGCTTTCTTT
abundance: -; v_gene: TRBV5-6; d_gene: -; j_gene: TRBJ1-5; CDR3aa: CASSLGQGGYSNQPQHF; CDR3nt: TGTGCCAGCAGCTTAGGCCAGGGCGGTTATAGCAATCAGCCCCAGCATTTT
abundance: -; v_gene: TRBV28; d_gene: -; j_gene: TRBJ1-1; CDR3aa: CASTGNTEAFF; CDR3nt: TGTGCCAGCACCGGGAACACTGAAGCTTTCTTT
abundance: -; v_gene: TRBV7-8; d_gene: -; j_gene: TRBJ1-3; CDR3aa: CASRSSGQGNTIYF; CDR3nt: TGTGCCAGCAGAAGTTCAGGGCAGGGAAACACCATATATTTT
abundance: -; v_gene: TRBV27; d_gene: TRBD2; j_gene: TRBJ2-2; CDR3aa: CASSWGLADTGELFF; CDR3nt: TGTGCCAGCAGTTGGGGACTAGCGGACACCGGGGAGCTGTTTTTT
abundance: -; v_gene: TRBV9; d_gene: -; j_gene: TRBJ1-1; CDR3aa: CASSPTGGGLDTEAFF; CDR3nt: TGTGCCAGCAGCCCCACGGGAGGAGGGTTAGACACTGAAGCTTTCTTT
abundance: few; v_gene: TRBV9; d_gene: TRBD2; j_gene: TRBJ2-3; CDR3aa: CASSVERGPDTQYF; CDR3nt: TGTGCCAGCAGCGTAGAGCGGGGCCCAGATACGCAGTATTTT
abundance: -; v_gene: TRBV5-6; d_gene: -; j_gene: TRBJ2-6; CDR3aa: CASSLRRASGANVLTF; CDR3nt: TGTGCCAGCAGCTTGCGCAGGGCCTCTGGGGCCAACGTCCTGACTTTC
abundance: -; v_gene: TRBV27; d_gene: -; j_gene: TRBJ2-7; CDR3aa: CASKVFGTYEQYF; CDR3nt: TGTGCCAGCAAGGTTTTCGGGACCTACGAGCAGTACTTC